The rows below give T cell receptor beta chains drawn from one sample of a study of cytomegalovirus exposure and HLA in healthy donors. TCRdb's table, derived via immunoSEQ multiplex PCR, lists solely in-frame clones and lacks some. Here the sample spans approximately 85,000 clones, about 80% being singletons. Sequenced input: PBMCs. The receptor set was obtained from a man aged 50-59 years in good health and CMV-seropositive. Each CDR3 is given with its conserved first and last residue. The D gene is left open where the match is weak. Part of the rows lack a size; the others show once, few, many or a class for expanded clones.

TRBV27	.	TRBD1	TRBJ2-7	TGTGCCAGCAAGGGACAGGGGGTCTCAACGGTCTACGAGCAGTACTTC	CASKGQGVSTVYEQYF
TRBV30	once	TRBD1	TRBJ1-2	TGTGCCTGGTGTCCCAGGGGGTGGTATGGCTACACCTTC	CAWCPRGWYGYTF
TRBV20-1	.	.	TRBJ1-1	TGCAGTGCTAGGGGGGCAGGGCAGGCTTTCTTT	CSARGAGQAFF
TRBV2	.	TRBD1	TRBJ1-2	TGTGCCAGCAGACAGGGGGTCAACTATGGCTACACCTTC	CASRQGVNYGYTF
TRBV7-7	.	TRBD1	TRBJ2-3	TGTGCTAGCAGCCTTAGGGGGCGGGCAGGGGGCACAGATACGCAGTATTTT	CASSLRGRAGGTDTQYF
TRBV29-1	.	.	TRBJ1-2	TGCAGCGTTGGAACAGCCAATGGCTACACCTTC	CSVGTANGYTF
TRBV6-1	.	TRBD1	TRBJ2-4	TGTGCCAGCAGTCATACAGGGGAAGCCAAAAACATTCAGTACTTC	CASSHTGEAKNIQYF
TRBV5-4	.	.	TRBJ2-2	TGTGCCAGCAGCCCGTCGAGTCTGAACACCGGGGAGCTGTTTTTT	CASSPSSLNTGELFF
TRBV7-2	once	TRBD2	TRBJ2-2	TGTGCCAGCAGCTCGGGGGGCGGGAGGATCAGCACCGGGGAGCTGTTTTTT	CASSSGGGRISTGELFF
TRBV5-3	few	.	TRBJ2-2	TGTGCCAGAAGCTTGGGGGGGCCACGAGATCTCACCGGGGAGCTGTTTTTT	CARSLGGPRDLTGELFF
TRBV25-1	.	.	TRBJ1-3	TGTGCCAGCGAGACAGGAAACACCATATATTTT	CASETGNTIYF
TRBV6-5	.	.	TRBJ2-1	TGTGCCAGCATGACTAGTGTCTCAAATGAGCAGTTCTTC	CASMTSVSNEQFF
TRBV6-5	.	TRBD1	TRBJ1-1	TGTGCCAGCAGTAGAGGACAGGCGAACACTGAAGCTTTCTTT	CASSRGQANTEAFF
TRBV25-1	.	TRBD1	TRBJ1-2	TGTGCCAGCAGTACCCGGGACAGCTATACTTCTAACTATGGCTACACCTTC	CASSTRDSYTSNYGYTF
TRBV30	.	TRBD2	TRBJ2-3	TGTGCCTGGAGTGGAAAGCTAGCGGGAGGCCACCTATACACAGATACGCAGTATTTT	CAWSGKLAGGHLYTDTQYF
TRBV5-5	.	TRBD1	TRBJ1-5	TGTGCCAGCAGCTTCTGGACAGGGGTGAGTCAGCCCCAGCATTTT	CASSFWTGVSQPQHF
TRBV6-5	.	.	TRBJ2-7	TGTGCCAGCAGTTACTCGGGCGACTCCTACGAGCAGTACTTC	CASSYSGDSYEQYF
TRBV7-6	.	TRBD2	TRBJ2-7	TGTGCCAGCAGTGGGACTAGCGGGAGTTACGAGCAGTACTTC	CASSGTSGSYEQYF
TRBV4-1	.	.	TRBJ2-6	TGCGCCAGCAGCCAAGATAAGAGGGCTGGGGCCAACGTCCTGACTTTC	CASSQDKRAGANVLTF
TRBV5-4	.	TRBD2	TRBJ2-1	TGTGCCAGCAATCCAGAGCGGGGGAGCTCCTACAATGAGCAGTTCTTC	CASNPERGSSYNEQFF
TRBV7-6	.	TRBD2	TRBJ2-2	TGTGCCAGCAGCCCACGCGGGGGACTAGCGGGAGTAACCGGGGAGCTGTTTTTT	CASSPRGGLAGVTGELFF
TRBV5-4	once	TRBD2	TRBJ2-5	TGTGCCAGCAGCTTGGGCCTAGCGGGCCCCCAAGAGACCCAGTACTTC	CASSLGLAGPQETQYF
TRBV6-5	.	TRBD1	TRBJ1-1	TGTGCCAGCAGCCAGGACAGGCTCGGTGAAGCTTTCTTT	CASSQDRLGEAFF
TRBV7-6	.	TRBD2	TRBJ2-1	TGTGCCAGCAGCTCTCACATAGCGGGAGGCCCATACAATGAGCAGTTCTTC	CASSSHIAGGPYNEQFF
TRBV6-1	.	.	TRBJ2-3	TGTGCCAGCAGTGAAGGAGGGGGAGCAGATACGCAGTATTTT	CASSEGGGADTQYF
TRBV6-1	medium-sized	.	TRBJ2-7	TGTGCCAGCAAGGGGGTTTACGAGCAGTACTTC	CASKGVYEQYF
TRBV30	.	TRBD2	TRBJ2-7	TGTGCCTGGACCGGACTAGCGGGAGAGGGGCAGTACTTC	CAWTGLAGEGQYF
TRBV30	.	TRBD1	TRBJ1-6	TGTGCCTGGAGTAGTGGACAGGATAATTCACCCCTCCACTTT	CAWSSGQDNSPLHF
TRBV2	.	.	TRBJ2-2	TGTGCCAGCAGTGGGGTGGAGGGGTCCGGGGAGCTGTTTTTT	CASSGVEGSGELFF
TRBV18	.	.	TRBJ1-3	TGTGCCAGCTCACCGCTACAGGGATCCGGAAACACCATATATTTT	CASSPLQGSGNTIYF
TRBV2	.	.	TRBJ2-6	TGTGCCAGCAGCCAACAGGCGCCTGGGGCCAACGGCCTGACTTTC	CASSQQAPGANGLTF
TRBV4-3	.	TRBD2	TRBJ2-7	TGCGCCAGCAGCCAAGCGCCCGGACTAGCGGGAGTCGAGCAGTACTTC	CASSQAPGLAGVEQYF
TRBV4-1	.	.	TRBJ2-7	TGCGCCAGCAGCCAGAGGGGGGACAGCATCTCCTACGAGCAGTACTTC	CASSQRGDSISYEQYF
TRBV10-3	.	TRBD1	TRBJ1-2	TGTGCCATCAGTGATCAACAGGGGGTAGGCGGCTACACCTTC	CAISDQQGVGGYTF
TRBV9	.	TRBD1	TRBJ1-3	TGTGCCAGCAGCGACAGGGGTAGCTCTGGAAACACCATATATTTT	CASSDRGSSGNTIYF
TRBV6-6	.	TRBD2	TRBJ2-5	TGTGCCAGCAGGAGACTAGCGGGAGGGGGGGAGACCCAGTACTTC	CASRRLAGGGETQYF
TRBV7-6	.	.	TRBJ2-1	TGTGCCAGCAGCTTAGGGTCCACCCCTTATGAGGAGCAGTTCTTC	CASSLGSTPYEEQFF
TRBV5-1	.	TRBD1	TRBJ2-7	TGCGCCAGCAGCTGGGGACCGGGACAGAGATCCTACGAGCAGTACTTC	CASSWGPGQRSYEQYF
TRBV7-9	.	.	TRBJ2-7	TGTGCCAGCAGCGTCCGCACAGGAGTAGGAACCTACGAGCAGTACTTC	CASSVRTGVGTYEQYF
TRBV6-6	.	.	TRBJ1-2	TGTGCCAGCTCCATGGCGGGGTCGGGCTACACCTTC	CASSMAGSGYTF